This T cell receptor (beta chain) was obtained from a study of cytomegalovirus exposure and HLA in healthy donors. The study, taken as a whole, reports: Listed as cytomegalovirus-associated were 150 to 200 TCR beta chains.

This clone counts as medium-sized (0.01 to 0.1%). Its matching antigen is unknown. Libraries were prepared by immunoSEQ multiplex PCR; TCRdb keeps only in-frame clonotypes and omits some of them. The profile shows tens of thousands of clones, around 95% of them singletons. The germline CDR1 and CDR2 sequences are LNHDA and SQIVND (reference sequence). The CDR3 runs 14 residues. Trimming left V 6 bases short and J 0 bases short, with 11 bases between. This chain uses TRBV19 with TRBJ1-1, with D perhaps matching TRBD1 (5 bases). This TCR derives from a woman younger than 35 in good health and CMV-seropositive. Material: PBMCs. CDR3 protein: CASRPGGLNTEAFF. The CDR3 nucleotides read TGTGCCAGTAGGCCCGGGGGATTGAACACTGAAGCTTTCTTT.